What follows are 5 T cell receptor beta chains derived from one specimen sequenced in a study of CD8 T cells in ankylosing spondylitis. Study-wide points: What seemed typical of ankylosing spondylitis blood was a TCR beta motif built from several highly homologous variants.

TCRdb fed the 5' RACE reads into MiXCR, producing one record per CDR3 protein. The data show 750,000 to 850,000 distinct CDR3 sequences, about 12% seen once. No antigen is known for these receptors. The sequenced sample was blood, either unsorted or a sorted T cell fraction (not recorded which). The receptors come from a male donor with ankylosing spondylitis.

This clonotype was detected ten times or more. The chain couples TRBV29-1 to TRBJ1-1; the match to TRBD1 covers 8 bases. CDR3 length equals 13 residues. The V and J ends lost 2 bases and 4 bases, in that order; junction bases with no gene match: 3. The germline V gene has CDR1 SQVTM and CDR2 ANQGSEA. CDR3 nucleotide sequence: TGCAGCGTTGAACGGACAGGGTCCACTGAAGCTTTCTTT. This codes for CSVERTGSTEAFF. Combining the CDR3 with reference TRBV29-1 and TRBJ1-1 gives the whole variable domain SAVISQKPSRDICQRGTSLTIQCQVDSQVTMMFWYRQQPGQSLTLIATANQGSEATYESGFVIDKFPISRPNLTFSTLTVSNMSPEDSSIYLCSVERTGSTEAFFGQGTRLTVV.

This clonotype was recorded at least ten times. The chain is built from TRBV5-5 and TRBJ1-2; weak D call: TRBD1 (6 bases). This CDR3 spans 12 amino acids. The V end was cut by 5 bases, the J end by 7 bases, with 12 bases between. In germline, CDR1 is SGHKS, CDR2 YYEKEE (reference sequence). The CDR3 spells CASRGGRPGYTF. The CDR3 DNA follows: TGTGCCAGCAGGGGGGGCCGGCCTGGCTACACCTTC.

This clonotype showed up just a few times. The CDR3 nucleotides read TGTGCCAGCAGTTCGGAGTTTAATTCACCCCTCCACTTT. It yields the protein CASSSEFNSPLHF. This chain uses TRBV7-3 with TRBJ1-6; D is unclear. The germline V gene has CDR1 SGHTA and CDR2 FQGTGA. The V end lost 6 bases, the J end lost 6 bases, and 9 bases lay between the germline ends. The CDR3 covers 13 residues.

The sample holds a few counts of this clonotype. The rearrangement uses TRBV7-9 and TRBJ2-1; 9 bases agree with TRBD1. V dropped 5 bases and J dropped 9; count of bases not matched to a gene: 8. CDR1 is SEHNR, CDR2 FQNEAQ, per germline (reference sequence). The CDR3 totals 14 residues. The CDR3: CASSPRDRDAEQFF. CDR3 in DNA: TGTGCCAGCAGCCCAAGGGACAGGGATGCTGAGCAGTTCTTC.

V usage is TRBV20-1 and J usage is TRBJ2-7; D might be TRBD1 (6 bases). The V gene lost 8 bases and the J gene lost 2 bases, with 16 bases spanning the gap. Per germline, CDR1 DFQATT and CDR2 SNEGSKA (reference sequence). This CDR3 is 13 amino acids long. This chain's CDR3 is CSLGQGLTYEQYF. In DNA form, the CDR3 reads TGCAGTCTCGGGCAGGGGCTGACCTACGAGCAGTACTTC.